A single sample is the source of the 9 T cell receptor beta chains below, sequenced in a study of blood T cell repertoires in COVID-19. TCRdb's copy holds only in-frame clones and misses some; the assay was immunoSEQ multiplex PCR. This sample has over 60,000 clones; 89% occur once, and the top ten carry roughly 9.6%. Sequencing was performed on peripheral blood. All receptors come from an older man with acute or convalescent COVID-19.

The V and J genes are TRBV19 and TRBJ2-1; TRBD2 might be the D (5 bases). The CDR3 loop spans 15 amino acids. The V gene lost 3 bases and the J gene lost 7 bases, with 16 bases spanning the gap. Looked up from germline, CDR1 is LNHDA and CDR2 is SQIVND (reference sequence). The CDR3 DNA reads as TGTGCCAGTAGTATCCGGACTCCGTCTGGAAATGAGCAGTTCTTC. Translation: CASSIRTPSGNEQFF.

This rearrangement joins TRBV6-5 to TRBJ2-1, with unresolved D. Germline V gene sequence: CDR1 MNHEY, CDR2 SVGAGI. V was clipped by 2 bases and J by 7 bases, with 3 bases between them. This CDR3 contains 11 residues. CDR3 amino acids: CASSYINEQFF. CDR3 sequence (DNA): TGTGCCAGCAGTTACATAAATGAGCAGTTCTTC.

The chain uses TRBV5-4 and TRBJ1-2; no clear D. The V gene lost 0 bases and the J gene lost 13 bases, with 19 bases spanning the gap. CDR1 is SGHNT, CDR2 YYREEE, per germline (reference sequence). The CDR3 contains 14 residues. The CDR3 DNA sequence: TGTGCCAGCAGCTTGGTGGAGGTCCCACTTGGAACCACCTTC. It translates to CASSLVEVPLGTTF.

V gene TRBV5-1 combines with J gene TRBJ2-1; TRBD2 agrees at 9 bases. Germline CDR1 and CDR2: SGHRS and YFSETQ. The CDR3 totals 16 residues. J was trimmed by 6 bases and V by 1 base; bases with no gene match: 8. This CDR3 is CASSLMAGGPGNEQFF. CDR3 sequence (DNA): TGCGCCAGCAGCTTGATGGCGGGAGGGCCGGGCAATGAGCAGTTCTTC.

The V gene is TRBV3-1 (or the pseudogene TRBV3-2), the J gene TRBJ1-2; no definite D call. The V end was cut by 0 bases, the J end by 8 bases, with 10 bases between. This CDR3 comprises 13 residues. Per the germline V gene, CDR1 is LGHDT and CDR2 is YNNKEL (reference sequence). The CDR3: CASSQDLIYGYTF. The CDR3 DNA reads as TGTGCCAGCAGCCAAGATTTGATCTACGGCTACACCTTC.

This sequence joins TRBV9 and TRBJ2-3; 8 bases are shared with TRBD1. The germline CDR1 and CDR2 sequences are SGDLS and YYNGEE. The CDR3 spans 19 residues. The V gene end was trimmed by 2 bases and the J gene end by 2 bases; junction bases not matched to a gene: 16. CDR3: CASSVDRDRPRRNTDTQYF. The CDR3, as DNA: TGTGCCAGCAGCGTCGACCGGGACAGGCCGAGGAGGAACACAGATACGCAGTATTTT.

This chain connects TRBV6-5 to TRBJ2-7, with D unresolved. The V gene lost 2 bases and the J gene lost 6 bases, with 5 bases spanning the gap. The CDR3 spans 11 residues. CDR1 MNHEY and CDR2 SVGAGI come from the germline V gene. CDR3 nucleotides: TGTGCCAGCAGTTACCTGAGCGAGCAGTACTTC. Translated: CASSYLSEQYF.

The chain combines TRBV9 with TRBJ2-6, with D maybe TRBD2 (5 bases). V lost 4 bases and J lost 1, with 9 bases in between. CDR3 length: 15 residues. In germline, CDR1 is SGDLS, CDR2 YYNGEE. The CDR3 region has the DNA TGTGCCAGCAGCTCCCCGGGGTCTGGGGCCAACGTCCTGACTTTC. Translated: CASSSPGSGANVLTF.

The chain has TRBV5-1 and TRBJ2-1; the D is unclear. Germline V gene sequence: CDR1 SGHRS, CDR2 YFSETQ. The CDR3 spans 12 residues. Trimming cost V 2 bases and J 7 bases, with 7 bases left between them. CDR3 in DNA: TGCGCCAGCAGCTTAACGCTAAATGAGCAGTTCTTC. Protein sequence: CASSLTLNEQFF.